A single sample is the source of the 24 T cell receptor beta chains below, sequenced in a study of T cell repertoires in cytomegalovirus infection. What these receptors recognize is not known. TCRdb analysed the reads with MiXCR anew, one entry per CDR3 protein. This table has around 430,000 distinct CDR3 sequences, under 55% appearing once. The source was cultured PBMCs, collected from culture after CMV antigen stimulation. Receptor source: a human donor in good health (CMV status not recorded). Some clones in this sample may be carry-over from other donors' samples.

This clonotype has a count of ten or more. This chain uses TRBV7-2 with TRBJ2-5; 12 bases map to TRBD1. Trimming cost V 5 bases and J 5 bases; bases outside gene matches: 9. This CDR3 comprises 16 residues. CDR1 and CDR2 from the germline V gene are SGHTA and FQGNSA. This CDR3 reads CASSPNRDRGRETQYF. In DNA, the CDR3 is TGTGCCAGCAGCCCCAACCGGGACAGGGGGCGGGAGACCCAGTACTTC. Supplemented by reference TRBV7-2 and TRBJ2-5, the full variable domain reads GAGVSQSPSNKVTEKGKDVELRCDPISGHTALYWYRQSLGQGLEFLIYFQGNSAPDKSGLPSDRFSAERTGGSVSTLTIQRTQQEDSAVYLCASSPNRDRGRETQYFGPGTRLLVL.

This clonotype was counted between two and nine times. V gene TRBV7-2 combines with J gene TRBJ2-7, with a weak D call TRBD2 (7 bases). V was pared by 8 bases and J by 4 bases, with 18 bases between. Germline assignment: CDR1 SGHTA and CDR2 FQGNSA. CDR3 length: 14 amino acids. DNA for the CDR3: TGTGCCAGCGGTATTGGGGGGGCACTTTACGAGCAGTACTTC. Translation gives CASGIGGALYEQYF.

The J gene is TRBJ1-1, the V gene TRBV2; 7 nucleotides match TRBD1. The CDR3 runs 14 residues. V gave up 3 bases and J gave up 5 bases; unmatched junction bases: 6. CDR1 and CDR2 from the germline V gene are SNHLY and FYNNEI. CDR3 DNA sequence: TGTGCCAGCAGTGACGCCAGGGGGGCAACTGAAGCTTTCTTT. Protein: CASSDARGATEAFF.

This chain connects TRBV11-2 to TRBJ2-1, with 7 bases aligning to TRBD2. CDR1 and CDR2 (germline): SGHAT, FQNNGV. Trimming removed 2 bases from V and 7 bases from J; junction bases left unmatched: 11. This CDR3 contains 16 residues. CDR3 sequence: CASSLIRDARGNEQFF. Written as DNA, the CDR3 is TGTGCCAGCAGCTTAATCAGGGACGCGCGGGGGAATGAGCAGTTCTTC.

The chain recombines TRBV5-1 with TRBJ1-1; D not certain. With 4 bases removed from V and 5 bases from J, the gap between germline ends came to 15 bases. CDR3 length equals 14 residues. Germline assignment: CDR1 SGHRS and CDR2 YFSETQ. CDR3 nucleotide sequence: TGCGCCAGCAGCCTGTCACGTTTTGGGACTGAAGCTTTCTTT. Translation gives CASSLSRFGTEAFF.

This sequence joins TRBV6-1 and TRBJ1-5; 7 nucleotides line up with TRBD1. The CDR3 loop spans 13 amino acids. The V gene's germline CDR1 is MNHNS and CDR2 SASEGT. With 4 bases clipped from V and 6 bases from J, the junction kept 3 bases outside the gene matches. The CDR3 here is CASSGTGFQPQHF. The DNA of the CDR3 is TGTGCCAGCAGTGGGACAGGTTTTCAGCCCCAGCATTTT.

This clonotype was seen at least ten times. The V call is TRBV7-2, the J call TRBJ2-7; the D is unclear. The CDR3 runs 13 residues. Per germline, CDR1 SGHTA and CDR2 FQGNSA. V gave up 2 bases and J gave up 2 bases, with 7 bases separating them. CDR3 nucleotides: TGTGCCAGCAGCTTAAGCCAGACCTACGAGCAGTACTTC. This encodes CASSLSQTYEQYF.

This clonotype was observed a handful of times. The V call is TRBV7-2, the J call TRBJ2-7; 7 bases align to TRBD2. CDR1 and CDR2 (germline): SGHTA, FQGNSA. With 1 base clipped from V and 4 bases from J, the junction kept 1 base outside the gene matches. The CDR3 consists of 13 residues. This CDR3 reads CASSLGTRYEQYF. The CDR3 bases are TGTGCCAGCAGCTTAGGGACTAGATACGAGCAGTACTTC.

This sequence joins TRBV12-3 or TRBV12-4 and TRBJ1-2; no clear D gene. This CDR3 is 12 amino acids long. V lost 10 bases and J lost 4, with 13 bases in between. The chain's CDR3 is CATRVNLYGYTF. Written as DNA, the CDR3 is TGTGCCACCCGTGTGAACCTCTATGGCTACACCTTC.

The chain carries TRBV19 and TRBJ1-2; the D gene is possibly TRBD1 (5 bases). V lost 5 bases and J 7 bases, leaving 14 bases between the germline ends. Germline V gives CDR1 LNHDA, CDR2 SQIVND (reference sequence). CDR3 length: 13 residues. The chain's CDR3 is CASSPRDRAGYTF. Written as DNA, the CDR3 is TGTGCCAGTAGTCCCCGGGACCGAGCTGGCTACACCTTC.

This clonotype has a handful of counts. V gene TRBV7-2 combines with J gene TRBJ2-1; TRBD2 agrees at 7 bases. The CDR3 is 16 amino acids. The J segment lost 2 bases and the V segment lost 1 base, leaving 5 bases of the junction unmatched. CDR1 is SGHTA and CDR2 is FQGNSA in the germline V gene. The CDR3 reads CASSLGPSGTYNEQFF. The CDR3 region has the DNA TGTGCCAGCAGCTTAGGCCCTAGCGGTACCTACAATGAGCAGTTCTTC. Full variable domain (rest looked up from reference TRBV7-2 and TRBJ2-1): GAGVSQSPSNKVTEKGKDVELRCDPISGHTALYWYRQSLGQGLEFLIYFQGNSAPDKSGLPSDRFSAERTGGSVSTLTIQRTQQEDSAVYLCASSLGPSGTYNEQFFGPGTRLTVL.

This clonotype was counted only a few times. This chain joins TRBV10-3 and TRBJ2-3, with 10 bases lining up with TRBD2. The CDR3 totals 16 residues. Trimming at V came to 6 bases and at J to 8 bases, leaving 14 bases not matched to a gene. Looked up from germline, CDR1 is ENHRY and CDR2 is SYGVKD. The CDR3 here is CAIRHASGGRGGTQYF. In nucleotides, the CDR3 is TGTGCCATCAGACACGCTAGCGGGGGCCGGGGGGGTACGCAGTATTTT.

The rearrangement joins TRBV15 to TRBJ2-7; 7 nucleotides line up with TRBD2. Germline lookup yields CDR1 LNHNV and CDR2 YYDKDF (reference sequence). Trimming removed 6 bases from V and 2 bases from J; junction bases left unmatched: 4. CDR3 length: 13 residues. The CDR3 loop is CATRASGAYEQYF. The CDR3 nucleotides are TGTGCCACCAGGGCCAGCGGGGCCTACGAGCAGTACTTC. The full variable domain, its missing parts supplied by reference TRBV15 and TRBJ2-7, is DAMVIQNPRYQVTQFGKPVTLSCSQTLNHNVMYWYQQKSSQAPKLLFHYYDKDFNNEADTPDNFQSRRPNTSFCFLDIRSPGLGDTAMYLCATRASGAYEQYFGPGTRLTVT.

The chain recombines TRBV7-2 with TRBJ2-7; 8 bases align to TRBD2. The CDR3 contains 15 residues. V shed 4 bases, J shed 4 bases, and the junction held 9 bases outside the gene matches. Germline V gives CDR1 SGHTA, CDR2 FQGNSA. The CDR3, as DNA: TGTGCCAGCAGCTCCCCGGGGGGACTAGTTTACGAGCAGTACTTC. It yields the protein CASSSPGGLVYEQYF.

The chain recombines TRBV12-3 or TRBV12-4 with TRBJ2-7, with D perhaps assigned TRBD1 or TRBD2 (5 bases each). This CDR3 is 14 amino acids long. With 2 bases removed from V and 3 bases from J, the gap between germline ends came to 11 bases. This CDR3 reads CASSLLGGFYEQYF. The CDR3 region has the DNA TGTGCCAGCAGTTTACTTGGGGGATTCTACGAGCAGTACTTC.

The chain links TRBV19 to TRBJ2-7; 8 bases are shared with TRBD1. Germline V gives CDR1 LNHDA, CDR2 SQIVND (reference sequence). V shed 4 bases, J shed 3 bases, and the junction held 8 bases outside the gene matches. The CDR3 totals 15 residues. CDR3 amino acids: CASSTGAGGVYEQYF. The CDR3, as DNA: TGTGCCAGTAGTACCGGGGCAGGGGGCGTCTACGAGCAGTACTTC.

A few counts support this clonotype. The chain has TRBV7-2 and TRBJ2-3; 7 bases are shared with TRBD1. V dropped 2 bases and J dropped 4; count of bases not matched to a gene: 3. Germline V gene lookup returns CDR1 SGHTA and CDR2 FQGNSA. The CDR3 extends over 14 amino acids. The CDR3 coding sequence is TGTGCCAGCAGCTTACTACAGGGGCCAGATACGCAGTATTTT. It specifies CASSLLQGPDTQYF.

The V call is TRBV6-1, the J call TRBJ2-7; D gene ambiguous. CDR1 MNHNS and CDR2 SASEGT come from the germline V gene. V lost 0 bases and J lost 3, with 9 bases in between. The CDR3 covers 14 residues. The CDR3 DNA reads as TGTGCCAGCAGTGAAGCTGGTGGCGGCTACGAGCAGTACTTC. Encoded protein: CASSEAGGGYEQYF.

This chain joins TRBV5-1 and TRBJ2-1; 10 positions agree with TRBD2. There are 16 residues in the CDR3. V shed 4 bases, J shed 7 bases, and the junction held 11 bases outside the gene matches. Germline CDR1 SGHRS, CDR2 YFSETQ. CDR3 nucleotides: TGCGCCAGCAGCCCCCCTCCTAGCGGGAGTCGTAATGAGCAGTTCTTC. Protein product: CASSPPPSGSRNEQFF.

As DNA, the CDR3 is TGTGCCAGCAGTTTGGATCGACTAGCGGGGGGTATCTCCTACGAGCAGTACTTC. It encodes CASSLDRLAGGISYEQYF. The J gene is TRBJ2-7, the V gene TRBV12-3 or TRBV12-4, with 13 bases that match TRBD2. The CDR3 loop spans 18 amino acids. Trimming took 3 bases from V and 0 from J; bases not matched to a gene: 8.

The rearrangement uses TRBV28 and TRBJ2-1; TRBD2 agrees at 9 bases. The CDR3 is 17 residues long. Per germline, CDR1 MDHEN and CDR2 SYDVKM. V was pared by 1 base and J by 5 bases, with 9 bases of the junction left unmatched. The chain's CDR3 is CASSLFVERGAHNEQFF. CDR3 nucleotide sequence: TGTGCCAGCAGTTTATTTGTGGAGCGGGGGGCCCACAATGAGCAGTTCTTC.

The chain combines TRBV7-2 with TRBJ1-1, with D perhaps matching TRBD1 (5 bases). The CDR3 consists of 15 residues. CDR1 and CDR2 from the germline V gene are SGHTA and FQGNSA. Trimming left V 4 bases short and J 5 bases short, with 17 bases between. DNA of the CDR3: TGTGCCAGCAGCTCCAATTCGTTGGGGCGGACTGAAGCTTTCTTT. It encodes CASSSNSLGRTEAFF.

The chain is built from TRBV6-1 and TRBJ1-2; D is ambiguous. Trimming removed 1 base at V and 2 bases at J, with 8 bases between. The CDR3 spans 14 residues. CDR1 and CDR2 from the germline V gene are MNHNS and SASEGT. CDR3 sequence reads: CASSEGPANYGYTF. In DNA form, the CDR3 reads TGTGCCAGCAGTGAAGGGCCAGCAAACTATGGCTACACCTTC.

The V gene is TRBV11-2, the J gene TRBJ2-4; D is possibly TRBD1 (5 bases). CDR3 size: 13 residues. The germline V gene encodes CDR1 SGHAT and CDR2 FQNNGV. With 0 bases removed from V and 9 bases from J, the gap between germline ends came to 9 bases. The CDR3 DNA reads as TGTGCCAGCAGCTTAGACAGGGTATCCATTCAGTACTTC. Protein sequence: CASSLDRVSIQYF.